This passage covers 10 T cell receptor beta chains from one sample sequenced in a study of metastatic and nonmetastatic thyroid tumors. With MiXCR, TCRdb reprocessed the PCR reads. In the table there are 40,000 or so clones, less than 20% of which are singletons. Patients underwent thyroid surgery, and none had received any treatment before it. Sequencing used tumor tissue. These receptors were taken from a female donor with papillary thyroid cancer or a benign thyroid nodule (not recorded which). Some clones in this sample may be carry-over from other donors' samples.

This clone was counted many times. CDR3 region: CASSLTPQDTEAFF. In DNA form, the CDR3 reads TGTGCCAGCAGCTTAACGCCTCAGGACACTGAAGCTTTCTTT. The chain has TRBV7-3 and TRBJ1-1; D is unresolved. Germline V gene lookup returns CDR1 SGHTA and CDR2 FQGTGA. The CDR3 is made up of 14 amino acids. V lost 0 bases, J lost 3 bases, and 8 bases lay in between.

This clone was found many times. The chain recombines TRBV4-2 with TRBJ1-5; 7 positions agree with TRBD1. Trimming took 1 base from V and 3 from J; bases not matched to a gene: 3. CDR1 is LGHNA, CDR2 YNFKEQ, per germline. This CDR3 has 15 residues. This CDR3 is CASSQVGQANQPQHF. In DNA form, the CDR3 reads TGTGCCAGCAGCCAAGTAGGACAGGCCAATCAGCCCCAGCATTTT.

Many counts were recorded for this clone. This chain connects TRBV9 to TRBJ2-1; 8 nucleotides align to TRBD2. The V gene's germline CDR1 is SGDLS and CDR2 YYNGEE. V lost 0 bases to trimming and J lost 7 bases; unmatched junction nucleotides: 6. This CDR3 comprises 15 residues. CDR3 nucleotides: TGTGCCAGCAGCGTAGATGGGACTAGTAAAAATGAGCAGTTCTTC. Amino acid sequence: CASSVDGTSKNEQFF.

The table lists this clone with many counts. CDR3 in amino acids: CASSFEGNTIYF. The CDR3 region has the DNA TGTGCCAGCAGTTTTGAAGGAAACACCATATATTTT. The V and J genes are TRBV6-1 and TRBJ1-3, with unresolved D. The length of the CDR3 is 12 residues. V was clipped by 5 bases and J by 4 bases, with 6 bases between them. CDR1 and CDR2 from the germline V gene are MNHNS and SASEGT.

With respect to this clone: This sample includes further DNA sequences coding for the same CDR3. The chain joins TRBV5-5 to TRBJ2-3, with D perhaps matching TRBD1 (5 bases). Germline CDR1 and CDR2: SGHKS and YYEKEE (reference sequence). Trimming took 4 bases from V and 3 from J, leaving 9 bases between them. The CDR3 is 13 residues long. For the CDR3, the DNA is TGTGCCAGCAGCCCTACAGGTACAGATACGCAGTATTTT. Its translation: CASSPTGTDTQYF.

This clone was seen many times. The chain is built from TRBV5-1 and TRBJ2-7; tentative D call: TRBD1 (6 bases). The CDR3 length is 14 residues. Germline CDR1 and CDR2: SGHRS and YFSETQ. V was cut by 1 base and J by 3 bases, with 11 bases left in between. For the CDR3, the DNA is TGCGCCAGCAGCTTGAATGCAGGGGTCTACGAGCAGTACTTC. Translated: CASSLNAGVYEQYF.

This chain uses TRBV20-1 with TRBJ1-3, with D maybe TRBD1 (5 bases). The ends were cut back, 6 bases at V and 4 bases at J, with 13 bases in the middle. Germline values: CDR1 DFQATT, CDR2 SNEGSKA (reference sequence). The CDR3 length is 13 residues. The CDR3 loop is CSAQQGWGNTIYF. The DNA for the CDR3 is TGCAGTGCCCAGCAGGGTTGGGGAAACACCATATATTTT.

V and J are TRBV11-2 and TRBJ2-1; 9 bases fit TRBD1. CDR1 and CDR2 (germline): SGHAT, FQNNGV. CDR3 size: 15 residues. V shed 6 bases, J shed 7 bases, and the junction held 10 bases outside the gene matches. The CDR3: CASRKPGQGTNEQFF. As DNA, the CDR3 is TGTGCCAGCAGAAAACCGGGACAGGGTACTAATGAGCAGTTCTTC.

This clone was picked up many times. One end of the junction fails to match germline, which may point to a read error. The rearrangement joins TRBV19 to TRBJ1-1; no clear D. The CDR3 has 9 residues. Per germline, CDR1 LNHDA and CDR2 SQIVND (reference sequence). As DNA, the CDR3 is TGTGCCAGTAGTATACGGGTCCCCTTT. Amino acid sequence: CASSIRVPF.

Many counts were recorded for this clone. This chain joins TRBV15 and TRBJ2-3, with 8 bases aligning to TRBD1. The CDR3 has 16 residues. V was clipped by 3 bases and J by 0 bases; unmatched bases: 5. The germline CDR1 and CDR2 sequences are LNHNV and YYDKDF (reference sequence). The CDR3 DNA sequence: TGTGCCACCAGCAGCAACAGGGGGGCTAGCACAGATACGCAGTATTTT. Amino acid sequence: CATSSNRGASTDTQYF.